The sequence of this TCR beta chain was determined in a study of blood T cell repertoires in COVID-19. Study-wide context: Acute and convalescent COVID-19 samples came from the United States, Italy and Spain. Nucleic acid was either cDNA or gDNA, and it came from T cells, B-cell-depleted T cells, or PBMCs.

Under the authors' procedure: For nucleated cells, counts were estimated from reference gene primer amplification. TCRdb keeps only in-frame clones here, not all; method: immunoSEQ multiplex PCR. That table furnishes V, J and clone size, whereas the DNA furnished D and trimming. The sample shows 53,000 or so clones, 65% to 80% of them seen only once. This clone has only a few counts. The origin of this receptor is a human donor with active or convalescent COVID-19. The donor label of this sample is uncertain. The sequencing input was peripheral blood.

Here the CDR3 reads CASTLRDRRDNEQFF. CDR3 in DNA: TGTGCCAGCACTCTCAGGGATCGGAGAGACAATGAGCAGTTCTTC. This sequence joins TRBV21-1 and TRBJ2-1; the table names TRBD1, a call not compared with the DNA. TRBV21-1 is labeled a pseudogene. This CDR3 is built from 15 residues.